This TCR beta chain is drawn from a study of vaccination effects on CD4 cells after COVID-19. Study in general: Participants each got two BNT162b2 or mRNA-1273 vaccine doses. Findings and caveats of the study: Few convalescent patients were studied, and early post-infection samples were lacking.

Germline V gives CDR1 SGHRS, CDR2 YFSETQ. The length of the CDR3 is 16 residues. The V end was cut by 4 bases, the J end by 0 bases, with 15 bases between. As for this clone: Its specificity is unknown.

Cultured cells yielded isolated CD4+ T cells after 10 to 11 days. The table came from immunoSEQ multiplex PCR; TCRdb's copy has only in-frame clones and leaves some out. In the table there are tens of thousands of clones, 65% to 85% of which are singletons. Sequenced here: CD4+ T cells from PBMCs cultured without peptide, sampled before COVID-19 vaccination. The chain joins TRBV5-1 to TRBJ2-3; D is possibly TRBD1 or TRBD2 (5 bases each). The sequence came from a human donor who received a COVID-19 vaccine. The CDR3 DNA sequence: TGCGCCAGCAGCCGGGGTTTAGGGGCTAGCACAGATACGCAGTATTTT. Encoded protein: CASSRGLGASTDTQYF.